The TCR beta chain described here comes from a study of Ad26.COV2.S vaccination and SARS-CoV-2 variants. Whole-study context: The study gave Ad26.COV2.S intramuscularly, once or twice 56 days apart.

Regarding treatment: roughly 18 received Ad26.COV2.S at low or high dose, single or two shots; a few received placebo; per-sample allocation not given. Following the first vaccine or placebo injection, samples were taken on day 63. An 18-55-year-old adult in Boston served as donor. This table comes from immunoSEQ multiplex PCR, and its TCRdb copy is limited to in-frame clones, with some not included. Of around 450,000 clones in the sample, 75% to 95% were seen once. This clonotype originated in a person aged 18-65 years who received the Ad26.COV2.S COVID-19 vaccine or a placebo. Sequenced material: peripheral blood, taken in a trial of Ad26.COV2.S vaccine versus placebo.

For the CDR3, the DNA is TGTGCCAGCAGTGTAGCTGGGGAGCAGTACTTC. Translated, it gives CASSVAGEQYF. The rearrangement uses TRBV11-2 and TRBJ2-7; D remains ambiguous. Trimming left V 6 bases short and J 7 bases short, with 10 bases between. In germline, CDR1 is SGHAT, CDR2 FQNNGV. The CDR3 is made up of 11 amino acids. The full variable domain, in which reference TRBV11-2 and TRBJ2-7 provide the parts outside the CDR3, is EAGVAQSPRYKIIEKRQSVAFWCNPISGHATLYWYQQILGQGPKLLIQFQNNGVVDDSQLPKDRFSAERLKGVDSTLKIQPAKLEDSAVYLCASSVAGEQYFGPGTRLTVT.